Listed below are T cell receptor beta chains from one sample, sequenced in a study of shared clonotypes between healthy human individuals. Clones were read by immunoSEQ multiplex PCR, and TCRdb kept only the in-frame ones, dropping some. This table has about 2,200,000 clones, approximately 94% appearing once. Sequencing was carried out using naive CD8+ T cells from PBMCs. These receptors all stem from a man younger than 30 in good health. Some clones in this sample may be carry-over from other donors' samples. CDR3s leave out the opening cysteine and the closing phenylalanine or tryptophan. Only part of the rows carry a size: once, few, many, or a class if the clone is expanded.

size,V,J,CDR3
-,TRBV5-1,TRBJ2-7,ASTLGGTAYEQY
-,TRBV28,TRBJ2-3,ASSFFSGGGDTQY
once,TRBV11-2,TRBJ2-1,ASSGRDRADYNEQF
-,TRBV27,TRBJ2-2,ASSIRGSRAELF
-,TRBV28,TRBJ2-7,ATRGPDPPKRSYEQY
-,TRBV7-7,TRBJ2-1,ASSTGQGGVNEQF
-,TRBV27,TRBJ2-7,ASSGDAGRTGYEQY
-,TRBV6-1,TRBJ2-3,ATQGGYTQY
-,TRBV7-9,TRBJ2-5,ASSFPGPGETQY
-,TRBV7-8,TRBJ2-1,ASSSTTSGSEDEQF
-,TRBV19,TRBJ2-2,ASRQGGPNTGELF
-,TRBV9,TRBJ2-3,ASSVAPGGSTDTQY
-,TRBV5-4,TRBJ2-7,AIGLPLEQY
-,TRBV11-2,TRBJ2-6,ASSSRLASGPSGANVLT
-,TRBV15,TRBJ2-5,ATSRWTSGVLQETQY
-,TRBV6-1,TRBJ1-1,ASSEAEGTEAF
-,TRBV11-2,TRBJ2-5,ASSSWKRAQETQY
-,TRBV19,TRBJ1-6,ASSGPPGVFPLH
-,TRBV6-1,TRBJ2-7,ASSEEEGLSVEQY
-,TRBV18,TRBJ2-7,ASSPPNVLEQY
-,TRBV7-9,TRBJ2-4,ASSSAREAAKNIQY
once,TRBV27,TRBJ2-7,ASSLNRATTYEQY
-,TRBV27,TRBJ2-4,ASSNRGGGDIQY
-,TRBV10-1,TRBJ2-2,AHCRSGELF
-,TRBV4-1,TRBJ2-7,ASSQETAGYEQY
-,TRBV11-2,TRBJ2-7,ASSFLAGEGYEQY
-,TRBV4-1,TRBJ2-7,ASSQGLAAAWEQY
-,TRBV11-2,TRBJ2-1,ASSLATWTEQF
once,TRBV19,TRBJ2-7,ASSKSRSRSYEQY
-,TRBV5-8,TRBJ1-4,ASSPREGFVATNEKLF
-,TRBV5-1,TRBJ2-1,ASSLNGNEQF
-,TRBV27,TRBJ1-2,ASSPRTPLPLNYGYT
-,TRBV7-7,TRBJ2-1,ASSLRTASYNEQF
-,TRBV18,TRBJ2-7,ASSPPTGENYEQY
-,TRBV5-1,TRBJ2-7,ASSLAGSGYEQY
-,TRBV2,TRBJ1-4,ASSEALLQPTNEKLF
-,TRBV19,TRBJ1-5,ASSPGREGGWGRQPQH
-,TRBV29-1,TRBJ2-7,SARDGYYEQY
-,TRBV27,TRBJ1-5,ASSPAGGGWEPQH
-,TRBV28,TRBJ1-1,ASITGEMNTEAF
once,TRBV6-6,TRBJ2-1,ASRAFIPLGEQF